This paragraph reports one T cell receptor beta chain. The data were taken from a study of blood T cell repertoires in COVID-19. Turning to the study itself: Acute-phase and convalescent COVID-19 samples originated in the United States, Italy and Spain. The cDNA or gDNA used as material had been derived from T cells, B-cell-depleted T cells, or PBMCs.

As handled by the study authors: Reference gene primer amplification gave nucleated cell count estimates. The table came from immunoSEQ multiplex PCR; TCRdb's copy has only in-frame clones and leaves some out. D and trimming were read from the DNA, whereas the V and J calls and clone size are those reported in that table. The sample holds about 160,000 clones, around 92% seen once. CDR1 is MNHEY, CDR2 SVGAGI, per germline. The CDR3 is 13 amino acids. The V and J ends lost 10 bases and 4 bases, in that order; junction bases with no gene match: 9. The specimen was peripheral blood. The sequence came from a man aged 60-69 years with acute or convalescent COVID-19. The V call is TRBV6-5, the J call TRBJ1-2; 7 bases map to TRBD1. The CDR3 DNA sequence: TGTGCCACCTGGGGACAGTCGCTCTATGGCTACACCTTC. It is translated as CATWGQSLYGYTF.